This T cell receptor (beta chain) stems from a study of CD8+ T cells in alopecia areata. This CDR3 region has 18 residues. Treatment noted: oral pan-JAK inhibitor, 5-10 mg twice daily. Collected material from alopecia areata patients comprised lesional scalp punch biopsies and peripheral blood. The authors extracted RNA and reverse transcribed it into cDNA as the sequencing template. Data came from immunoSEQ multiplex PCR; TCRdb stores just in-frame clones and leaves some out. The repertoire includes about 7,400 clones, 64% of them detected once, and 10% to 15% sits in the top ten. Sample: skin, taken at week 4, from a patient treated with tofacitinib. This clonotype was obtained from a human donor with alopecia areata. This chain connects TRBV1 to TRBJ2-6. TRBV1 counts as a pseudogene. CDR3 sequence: CTSSLRRCAQSRANVLTF. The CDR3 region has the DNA TGCACCAGCAGTTTGCGCCGTTGTGCACAAAGTCGGGCCAACGTCCTGACTTTC.